This TCR beta chain is drawn from a study of Graves' ophthalmopathy and Graves' hyperthyroidism. Looking at the study overall: Blood was drawn at initial diagnosis, before any treatment.

CDR3 regions of TCR beta were amplified from RNA transcripts. RT-PCR with HTBI primers came first, then second-round multiplex PCR. TCRdb analysed the multiplex PCR reads with MiXCR anew, one entry per CDR3 protein. The sample records approximately 500,000 distinct CDR3 sequences, about an eighth being singletons. Germline V gene sequence: CDR1 SGHDT, CDR2 YYEEEE. This CDR3 contains 15 residues. V was pared by 0 bases and J by 7 bases, with 4 bases of the junction left unmatched. Study-wide points: A 13-signature model separated ophthalmopathy from stable hyperthyroidism, reaching roughly 85% sensitivity and roughly 82% specificity cross-validated.

This clonotype was seen only a few times. Its antigen remains unknown. If patients had other autoimmune diseases, uncontrolled infections, pregnancy or lactation, they were excluded. This clonotype was sampled from a woman under 40 with Graves' ophthalmopathy. The genes are TRBV5-6 and TRBJ1-6; 7 bases agree with TRBD1. The specimen was blood. The CDR3 is CASSLVGQRNSPLHF. CDR3 nucleotide sequence: TGTGCCAGCAGCTTGGTGGGACAGAGAAATTCACCCCTCCACTTT.